This T cell receptor beta chain derives from a study of cytomegalovirus exposure and HLA in healthy donors. This clone has a single count. As yet, its antigen is unknown. Separation from the roughly 600-subject first cohort characterized the 120-subject validation cohort, to which the donors belonged. Broader study findings: Later, an analysis found that TCR clusters from the first cohort tended to co-occur in the roughly 110 validation repertoires.

TCRdb's copy holds only in-frame clones and misses some; the assay was immunoSEQ multiplex PCR. The data show hundreds of thousands of clones, approximately 90% seen once. Germline CDR1 reads LNHDA; CDR2 reads SQIVND (reference sequence). V lost 7 bases, J lost 6 bases, and 7 bases lay in between. This CDR3 comprises 10 residues. The gene calls are TRBV19 and TRBJ2-7; no definite D call. What was sequenced was PBMCs. The source is a young woman in good health and CMV-seronegative. In nucleotides, the CDR3 is TGTGCCAGTACGCGGTCCGAGCAGTACTTC. Encoded protein: CASTRSEQYF.